This TCR beta chain was recorded in a study of blood T cell repertoires in COVID-19. Overall study: Both acute and convalescent COVID-19 samples were obtained from the United States, Italy and Spain. Sources were T cells, B-cell-depleted T cells, or PBMCs; the material itself was cDNA or gDNA.

How the authors handled the data: By means of reference gene primer amplification, nucleated cell counts were estimated. Measured with immunoSEQ multiplex PCR; TCRdb has only the in-frame clones, and not every one. V and J calls and clone size come straight from that table; D and trimming were deduced from the DNA. The data hold 150,000 to 200,000 clones, with approximately 85% observed a single time. CDR3 length equals 14 residues. The V gene's germline CDR1 is MGHRA and CDR2 YSYEKL. Turning to this clone: One junction end does not reproduce the germline sequence, and a read error may be involved.

Sequenced sample: peripheral blood. The TCR originated in an elderly woman with acute or convalescent COVID-19. The gene calls are TRBV4-1 and TRBJ2-5; 8 nucleotides match TRBD1. CDR3 DNA: TGCGCCAGCAGCCAAGGCAGGGGGCAAGGGACCCAGTACTTC. Translating it yields CASSQGRGQGTQYF.